These 12 T cell receptor beta chains came from one sample sequenced in a study of T cells in Graves' hyperthyroidism and ophthalmopathy. RNA transcripts provided the source from which TCR beta CDR3 regions were amplified. The HTBI primer set was used in a first-round RT-PCR of the TCR CDR3. Using its own MiXCR run on the multiplex PCR reads, TCRdb lists one record per CDR3 protein. The sample lists a few hundred thousand distinct CDR3 sequences; roughly 15% were seen once. Input material: blood. The source of these receptors is a woman aged 55-75 years with Graves' ophthalmopathy.

The J gene is TRBJ1-5, the V gene TRBV12-3 or TRBV12-4, with TRBD1 identical over 9 bases. The CDR3 length is 15 residues. The V and J ends lost 1 base and 8 bases, in that order; junction bases with no gene match: 6. This CDR3 is CASSLGRQGVEPQHF. The CDR3 DNA is TGTGCCAGCAGTTTAGGCCGACAGGGGGTGGAGCCCCAGCATTTT.

Many counts were recorded for this clonotype. The V and J genes are TRBV2 and TRBJ1-2; D not resolved. Germline lookup yields CDR1 SNHLY and CDR2 FYNNEI. V gave up 3 bases and J gave up 4 bases, with 12 bases separating them. CDR3 length: 14 residues. DNA for the CDR3: TGTGCCAGCAGTGATATGGGAGGTAGCTATGGCTACACCTTC. The encoded protein is CASSDMGGSYGYTF.

The chain carries TRBV19 and TRBJ1-2; no reliable D call. The length of the CDR3 is 13 residues. The germline V gene has CDR1 LNHDA and CDR2 SQIVND (reference sequence). V lost 5 bases, J lost 8 bases, and 15 bases lay in between. CDR3 in DNA: TGTGCCAGTAGTCGGACCGGTCGTGGGGGCTACACCTTC. This sequence encodes CASSRTGRGGYTF.

The CDR3 loop reads CASSPGGGARGEKLFF. As DNA, the CDR3 is TGTGCCAGCAGCCCCGGGGGGGGGGCGAGAGGTGAAAAACTGTTTTTT. The chain employs TRBV12-3 or TRBV12-4 and TRBJ1-4; D might be TRBD1 (6 bases). V lost 6 bases to trimming and J lost 7 bases, with 21 bases between them. The CDR3 has 16 residues.

Notes on this clonotype: This could be a read error, since a much larger clone is one nucleotide away. The chain uses TRBV27 and TRBJ2-3, with 9 bases matching TRBD2. The CDR3 is 16 residues long. CDR1 is MNHEY and CDR2 is SMNVEV in the germline V gene (reference sequence). CDR3 region: CAGSFTTSGYTDTQYF. The CDR3 nucleotides read TGTGCCGGCAGTTTCACGACTAGCGGCTACACAGATACGCAGTATTTT.

This clonotype was seen many times. V usage is TRBV20-1 and J usage is TRBJ1-5; D gene uncertain. The CDR3 loop spans 13 amino acids. Trimming took 7 bases from V and 0 from J, leaving 10 bases between them. CDR1 is DFQATT and CDR2 is SNEGSKA in the germline V gene (reference sequence). The CDR3 nucleotides read TGCAGTGGAAGAGGAGATAGCAATCAGCCCCAGCATTTT. This codes for CSGRGDSNQPQHF.

This clonotype was observed a few times. The genes are TRBV12-3 or TRBV12-4 and TRBJ2-5, with 7 bases matching TRBD2. The CDR3 length is 15 residues. V gave up 2 bases and J gave up 5 bases; unmatched junction bases: 8. The chain's CDR3 is CASSLPGAGGETQYF. The DNA of the CDR3 is TGTGCCAGCAGTTTACCCGGCGCCGGGGGGGAGACCCAGTACTTC.

Ten or more counts support this clonotype. The chain links TRBV5-1 to TRBJ1-1; tentatively, D is TRBD1 (6 bases). Trimming took 2 bases from V and 0 from J, leaving 8 bases between them. CDR1 and CDR2 (germline): SGHRS, YFSETQ. This CDR3 region has 14 residues. In DNA, the CDR3 is TGCGCCAGCAGCTTCGAGGGGGTGAACACTGAAGCTTTCTTT. Translated, it gives CASSFEGVNTEAFF.

V gene TRBV2 combines with J gene TRBJ2-6; TRBD1 agrees at 8 bases. V trimming: 5 bases; J trimming: 3 bases; junction bases outside the gene matches: 6. The germline gives CDR1 SNHLY, CDR2 FYNNEI. This CDR3 spans 16 amino acids. The CDR3 is CASSQDRANGANVLTF. In DNA, the CDR3 is TGTGCCAGCAGTCAGGACAGGGCGAATGGGGCCAACGTCCTGACTTTC. The entire variable domain, with the rest obtained from reference TRBV2 and TRBJ2-6, is as follows: EPEVTQTPSHQVTQMGQEVILRCVPISNHLYFYWYRQILGQKVEFLVSFYNNEISEKSEIFDDQFSVERPDGSNFTLKIRSTKLEDSAMYFCASSQDRANGANVLTFGAGSRLTVL.

This clonotype has at least ten counts. The chain links TRBV28 to TRBJ2-1; TRBD2 matches 13 bases. V gave up 4 bases and J gave up 9 bases; unmatched junction bases: 6. From germline, CDR1 is MDHEN and CDR2 SYDVKM. This CDR3 is built from 15 residues. CDR3: CASSSGLAGAVEQFF. The CDR3 bases are TGTGCCAGCAGTTCCGGACTAGCGGGAGCTGTTGAGCAGTTCTTC.

In its sample, this clonotype was seen once. The chain is built from TRBV20-1 and TRBJ2-3; TRBD2 matches at 9 bases. Germline-derived CDR1 and CDR2 are DFQATT and SNEGSKA (reference sequence). The CDR3 extends over 13 amino acids. The V gene end was trimmed by 6 bases and the J gene end by 7 bases; junction bases not matched to a gene: 8. The CDR3 bases are TGCAGTGCAGAGCCTAGCGGGACAAATACGCAGTATTTT. This encodes CSAEPSGTNTQYF.

At least ten counts were recorded for this clonotype. This chain links TRBV28 with TRBJ2-7; 11 nucleotides align to TRBD1. This CDR3 is built from 14 residues. The V and J ends lost 8 bases and 5 bases, in that order; junction bases with no gene match: 8. In germline, CDR1 is MDHEN, CDR2 SYDVKM. In nucleotides, the CDR3 is TGTGCCAGCGAGACCGGGACAGGGGGACACGAGCAGTACTTC. This translates into CASETGTGGHEQYF.